The 32 T cell receptor beta chains in this list originate from one sample, sequenced in a study of T cell repertoires in MIS-A myocarditis. The repertoire was sequenced with immunoSEQ multiplex PCR; TCRdb's copy has only in-frame clones and lacks some. Of over 12,000 clones listed, just under 75% are singletons. The sample consisted of left ventricle heart tissue obtained at autopsy. The receptors derive from a man between 18 and 29 years old with fulminant myocarditis from multisystem inflammatory syndrome in adults (MIS-A) after COVID-19.

The chain carries TRBV6-5 and TRBJ1-2; tentatively, D is TRBD1 (5 bases). The CDR3 loop spans 14 amino acids. Germline V gene lookup returns CDR1 MNHEY and CDR2 SVGAGI. Between the trimmed V and J ends, which lost 0 bases and 8 bases, there was a span of 13 bases. The CDR3 loop is CASSYSEGLEGYTF. The CDR3 region has the DNA TGTGCCAGCAGTTACTCAGAGGGGTTAGAAGGCTACACCTTC.

The chain carries TRBV28 and TRBJ1-2; no clear D gene. The germline V and J ends were trimmed by 2 bases and 7 bases, with 11 bases remaining between them. CDR1 is MDHEN and CDR2 is SYDVKM in the germline V gene. The CDR3 consists of 13 residues. The DNA of the CDR3 is TGTGCCAGCAGTTTAGCGGTCAGACGTGGCTACACCTTC. It translates to CASSLAVRRGYTF.

The rearrangement links TRBV28 to TRBJ2-7; D is ambiguous. V lost 6 bases, J lost 7 bases, and 10 bases lay in between. CDR3 length: 11 amino acids. Germline V gene data show CDR1 as MDHEN and CDR2 as SYDVKM. CDR3 sequence reads: CASRYRNEQYF. The CDR3 DNA follows: TGTGCCAGCAGGTACCGTAATGAGCAGTACTTC.

The V call is TRBV3-1 (or the pseudogene TRBV3-2), the J call TRBJ2-5; D might be TRBD1 (5 bases). Germline V lookup: CDR1 LGHDT, CDR2 YNNKEL (reference sequence). V lost 1 base and J 4 bases, leaving 13 bases between the germline ends. The CDR3 loop spans 15 amino acids. The CDR3 loop reads CASSQGAIGVETQYF. Here the CDR3 DNA reads TGTGCCAGCAGCCAAGGTGCGATAGGGGTAGAGACCCAGTACTTC.

The rearrangement uses TRBV2 and TRBJ2-1, with D perhaps assigned TRBD1 or TRBD2 (5 bases each). Germline values: CDR1 SNHLY, CDR2 FYNNEI. CDR3 length: 16 amino acids. V lost 6 bases and J 0 bases, leaving 15 bases between the germline ends. The CDR3 DNA reads TGTGCCAGCAGCCTGGGACCTCCGAGCTCCTACAATGAGCAGTTCTTC. Amino acids: CASSLGPPSSYNEQFF.

This chain connects TRBV6-5 to TRBJ2-1, with TRBD1 matching over 10 bases. The germline V gene has CDR1 MNHEY and CDR2 SVGAGI. The CDR3 totals 15 residues. V trimming: 5 bases; J trimming: 10 bases; junction bases outside the gene matches: 11. CDR3 region: CASSHWTGGKVEQFF. In nucleotides, the CDR3 is TGTGCCAGCAGTCACTGGACAGGGGGGAAGGTAGAGCAGTTCTTC.

V and J are TRBV5-1 and TRBJ2-7; D unclear. Trimming pared 2 bases from V and 0 bases from J, leaving 15 bases between. This CDR3 contains 16 residues. Germline-derived CDR1 and CDR2 are SGHRS and YFSETQ. The CDR3 nucleotides read TGCGCCAGCAGCTTTGCTACCGGGTCTTCCTCCTACGAGCAGTACTTC. This encodes CASSFATGSSSYEQYF.

The chain couples TRBV6-1 to TRBJ1-1; TRBD1 aligns across 11 bases. The CDR3 is made up of 15 amino acids. The ends lost 3 bases at V and 9 bases at J; junction bases unmatched: 9. Germline V gene lookup returns CDR1 MNHNS and CDR2 SASEGT. The CDR3 DNA reads TGTGCCAGCAGTGACCGGACAGGGGGCGAAACCCAAGCTTTCTTT. This encodes CASSDRTGGETQAFF.

The V call is TRBV7-6, the J call TRBJ1-3; D perhaps matches TRBD1 (5 bases). Germline values: CDR1 SGHVS, CDR2 FNYEAQ. V lost 1 base, J lost 0 bases, and 7 bases lay in between. The CDR3 is made up of 15 amino acids. The CDR3 region has the DNA TGTGCCAGCAGCTTAGGCCAGGGCTCTGGAAACACCATATATTTT. This translates into CASSLGQGSGNTIYF. The full variable domain, completed using reference TRBV7-6 and TRBJ1-3, is GAGVSQSPRYKVTKRGQDVALRCDPISGHVSLYWYRQALGQGPEFLTYFNYEAQQDKSGLPNDRFSAERPEGSISTLTIQRTEQRDSAMYRCASSLGQGSGNTIYFGEGSWLTVV.

The chain combines TRBV7-9 with TRBJ2-7, with 7 bases identical to TRBD1. The CDR3 extends over 17 amino acids. Germline V gene lookup returns CDR1 SEHNR and CDR2 FQNEAQ (reference sequence). After removal of 9 bases from V and 1 base from J, the junction contained 18 bases not matched to a gene. CDR3 residues: CASTRTHKQQGSYEQYF. For the CDR3, the DNA is TGTGCCAGTACACGAACACATAAACAACAGGGGTCCTACGAGCAGTACTTC. Combining the CDR3 with reference TRBV7-9 and TRBJ2-7 gives the whole variable domain DTGVSQNPRHKITKRGQNVTFRCDPISEHNRLYWYRQTLGQGPEFLTYFQNEAQLEKSRLLSDRFSAERPKGSFSTLEIQRTEQGDSAMYLCASTRTHKQQGSYEQYFGPGTRLTVT.

The chain carries TRBV14 and TRBJ1-6; the D gene is possibly TRBD1 (6 bases). CDR1 SGHDN and CDR2 FVKESK come from the germline V gene. The CDR3 runs 16 residues. Trimming removed 3 bases from V and 9 bases from J, with 18 bases in between. This CDR3 reads CASSHGFRGLGSPLHF. CDR3 bases: TGTGCCAGCAGCCATGGTTTCAGGGGATTAGGTTCACCCCTCCACTTT.

The chain joins TRBV5-6 to TRBJ1-1, with D hard to call. Germline V gene lookup returns CDR1 SGHDT and CDR2 YYEEEE. V gave up 0 bases and J gave up 8 bases, with 17 bases separating them. This CDR3 is built from 15 residues. The CDR3 here is CASSLAQWLTVEAFF. The CDR3 DNA reads as TGTGCCAGCAGCTTGGCCCAGTGGCTAACAGTGGAAGCTTTCTTT.

The V call is TRBV2, the J call TRBJ2-7, with a tentative D call TRBD1 (6 bases). The length of the CDR3 is 13 residues. Germline values: CDR1 SNHLY, CDR2 FYNNEI. V gave up 7 bases and J gave up 1 base, with 11 bases separating them. The DNA of the CDR3 is TGTGCCAGCATTGGGGGCCTATCCTACGAGCAGTACTTC. Translation gives CASIGGLSYEQYF. The whole variable domain, filled in from reference TRBV2 and TRBJ2-7, reads EPEVTQTPSHQVTQMGQEVILRCVPISNHLYFYWYRQILGQKVEFLVSFYNNEISEKSEIFDDQFSVERPDGSNFTLKIRSTKLEDSAMYFCASIGGLSYEQYFGPGTRLTVT.

The chain uses TRBV7-8 and TRBJ2-2, with D hard to call. The CDR3 is 12 residues long. Germline V gene sequence: CDR1 SGHVS, CDR2 FQNEAQ. Trimming cost V 3 bases and J 4 bases, with 3 bases left between them. CDR3 nucleotides: TGTGCCAGCAGCTTCTCCACCGGGGAGCTGTTTTTT. It codes for CASSFSTGELFF.

This clone has just a few counts. The chain links TRBV4-2 to TRBJ1-1; D uncertain. The V end lost 4 bases, the J end lost 3 bases, and 12 bases lay between the germline ends. Germline V lookup: CDR1 LGHNA, CDR2 YNFKEQ. The CDR3 runs 14 residues. The CDR3 DNA reads TGTGCCAGCAGCCCAAAACAAAGGGACACTGAAGCTTTCTTT. Encoded protein: CASSPKQRDTEAFF.

The V gene is TRBV18, the J gene TRBJ2-7; the D is unclear. The length of the CDR3 is 13 residues. With 1 base removed from V and 7 bases from J, the gap between germline ends came to 11 bases. Germline lookup yields CDR1 KGHSH and CDR2 LQKENI. The DNA of the CDR3 is TGTGCCAGCTCACCACTCGCAGACCGAGAGCAGTACTTC. Protein: CASSPLADREQYF.

CDR3 amino acids: CASSQAADRLFETQYF. CDR3 sequence (DNA): TGTGCCAGCAGCCAAGCAGCGGACAGGCTATTTGAGACCCAGTACTTC. This chain joins TRBV4-2 and TRBJ2-5; 7 bases match TRBD1. The V gene's germline CDR1 is LGHNA and CDR2 YNFKEQ. The junction had 10 bases not matched to a gene; V was cut back by 1 base and J by 5 bases. The CDR3 is made up of 16 amino acids.

The CDR3 spells CASSIEQRTGYNEQFF. The CDR3 nucleotides read TGTGCCAGTAGTATAGAGCAGCGCACAGGCTACAATGAGCAGTTCTTC. The rearrangement joins TRBV19 to TRBJ2-1, with D possibly matching TRBD1 (5 bases). Germline assignment: CDR1 LNHDA and CDR2 SQIVND (reference sequence). With 0 bases removed from V and 3 bases from J, the gap between germline ends came to 12 bases. This CDR3 has 16 residues.

The table lists this clone with a few counts. The CDR3 coding sequence is TGTGCCATCAGTGAGGACAGGGCTTTTTCACCCCTCCACTTT. This translates into CAISEDRAFSPLHF. The chain uses TRBV10-3 and TRBJ1-6, with 7 bases aligning to TRBD1. The CDR3 totals 14 residues. Per germline, CDR1 ENHRY and CDR2 SYGVKD. V lost 2 bases, J lost 9 bases, and 4 bases stayed unmatched.

This clone was counted only a few times. The rearrangement links TRBV19 to TRBJ1-4; TRBD1 might be the D (5 bases). V dropped 7 bases and J dropped 10 bases, with 22 bases sitting between them. Germline V gives CDR1 LNHDA, CDR2 SQIVND (reference sequence). The CDR3 loop spans 15 amino acids. CDR3 DNA sequence: TGTGCCAGTACGCCAGGGCGGACAAATCCAGGAAAACTGTTTTTT. This gives the protein CASTPGRTNPGKLFF.

The chain couples TRBV2 to TRBJ1-2, with 8 positions matching TRBD1. The V segment lost 6 bases and the J segment 0 bases; nucleotides outside the gene matches: 3. The CDR3 runs 14 residues. CDR1 SNHLY and CDR2 FYNNEI come from the germline V gene. CDR3 sequence reads: CASRDRASNYGYTF. In DNA form, the CDR3 reads TGTGCCAGCAGGGACAGGGCGTCTAACTATGGCTACACCTTC.

Points on this clone: One end of the junction is discordant with germline, which a read error may explain. The chain is built from TRBV7-7 and TRBJ2-3; tentative D call: TRBD2 (6 bases). Looked up from germline, CDR1 is SSHAT and CDR2 is FNYEAQ (reference sequence). The CDR3 runs to 14 residues. The CDR3 sequence is CASSLLGGEDTQYF. CDR3 DNA: TGTGCTAGCAGCTTATTAGGCGGGGAGGATACGCAGTATTTT.

The chain couples TRBV6-5 to TRBJ1-2, with 8 bases fitting TRBD1. Germline CDR1 MNHEY, CDR2 SVGAGI. The CDR3 is 14 amino acids. The junction had 9 bases not matched to a gene; V was cut back by 4 bases and J by 8 bases. In DNA form, the CDR3 reads TGTGCCAGCAGTTTTAGACAGGGGAGGATAGGCTACACCTTC. Encoded protein: CASSFRQGRIGYTF.

This rearrangement joins TRBV27 to TRBJ2-6, with D perhaps matching TRBD1 or TRBD2 (5 bases each). The germline V gene encodes CDR1 MNHEY and CDR2 SMNVEV (reference sequence). The CDR3 loop spans 14 amino acids. The ends were cut back, 5 bases at V and 2 bases at J, with 7 bases in the middle. CDR3: CASSGGPGANVLTF. CDR3 bases: TGTGCCAGCAGTGGGGGACCTGGGGCCAACGTCCTGACTTTC. Supplemented by reference TRBV27 and TRBJ2-6, the full variable domain reads EAQVTQNPRYLITVTGKKLTVTCSQNMNHEYMSWYRQDPGLGLRQIYYSMNVEVTDKGDVPEGYKVSRKEKRNFPLILESPSPNQTSLYFCASSGGPGANVLTFGAGSRLTVL.

The chain couples TRBV4-3 to TRBJ1-4; D is undetermined. CDR3 length: 13 residues. From germline, CDR1 is LGHNA and CDR2 YSLEER. Trimming shortened V by 0 bases and J by 8 bases, and 7 bases separated the two germline ends. The CDR3 sequence: CASSQDRREKLFF. In nucleotides, the CDR3 is TGCGCCAGCAGCCAAGACCGGCGGGAAAAACTGTTTTTT.

About this clone itself: Additional DNA sequences in this sample encode the identical CDR3. This chain joins TRBV19 and TRBJ2-2; no clear D gene. Deletions cut 4 bases from V and 6 bases from J, with 9 bases between. The CDR3 loop spans 13 amino acids. Germline V lookup: CDR1 LNHDA, CDR2 SQIVND (reference sequence). The CDR3 nucleotides are TGTGCCAGTAGTACTCGGTCGGCCGGGGAGCTGTTTTTT. It codes for CASSTRSAGELFF.

The rearrangement joins TRBV28 to TRBJ1-6; 9 bases agree with TRBD1. From germline, CDR1 is MDHEN and CDR2 SYDVKM. The J segment lost 10 bases and the V segment lost 6 bases, leaving 10 bases of the junction unmatched. The CDR3 extends over 15 amino acids. This CDR3 is CASSRGTGRQSPLHF. In DNA, the CDR3 is TGTGCCAGCAGCCGAGGGACAGGGAGACAGTCACCCCTCCACTTT.

J is TRBJ1-6 and V is TRBV9; no definite D call. There are 15 residues in the CDR3. CDR1 SGDLS and CDR2 YYNGEE come from the germline V gene. V was clipped by 4 bases and J by 6 bases, with 14 bases between them. CDR3 coding DNA: TGTGCCAGCAGCAAGCGCGGAGAGCCTAATTCACCCCTCCACTTT. As protein: CASSKRGEPNSPLHF. The complete variable domain, with remaining parts taken from reference TRBV9 and TRBJ1-6, reads DSGVTQTPKHLITATGQRVTLRCSPRSGDLSVYWYQQSLDQGLQFLIQYYNGEERAKGNILERFSAQQFPDLHSELNLSSLELGDSALYFCASSKRGEPNSPLHFGNGTRLTVT.

The sample holds one count of this clone. This sample includes further DNA sequences coding for the same CDR3. The rearrangement uses TRBV28 and TRBJ2-3; D is unclear. This CDR3 region has 14 residues. The V gene lost 1 base and the J gene lost 2 bases, with 7 bases spanning the gap. Germline V gene lookup returns CDR1 MDHEN and CDR2 SYDVKM. CDR3 in DNA: TGTGCCAGCAGTTTATTATCCTCCACAGATACGCAGTATTTT. The encoded protein is CASSLLSSTDTQYF.

By sample fraction, this clone is medium-sized. The chain combines TRBV24-1 with TRBJ1-2, with D hard to call. The CDR3 totals 12 residues. Germline V lookup: CDR1 KGHDR, CDR2 SFDVKD. V was trimmed by 5 bases and J by 4 bases, leaving 7 bases between them. CDR3 DNA sequence: TGTGCCACCAGTGTCAGCGGCTATGGCTACACCTTC. Translation: CATSVSGYGYTF.

Regarding this clone: Other DNA sequences of this sample code for an identical CDR3. The chain uses TRBV19 and TRBJ1-1, with D hard to call. V dropped 3 bases and J dropped 8 bases, with 7 bases sitting between them. CDR3 length equals 11 residues. CDR1 LNHDA and CDR2 SQIVND come from the germline V gene (reference sequence). The CDR3 is CASSIGIEAFF. For the CDR3, the DNA is TGTGCCAGTAGTATTGGCATAGAAGCTTTCTTT. The entire variable domain, with the rest obtained from reference TRBV19 and TRBJ1-1, is as follows: DGGITQSPKYLFRKEGQNVTLSCEQNLNHDAMYWYRQDPGQGLRLIYYSQIVNDFQKGDIAEGYSVSREKKESFPLTVTSAQKNPTAFYLCASSIGIEAFFGQGTRLTVV.

The chain recombines TRBV27 with TRBJ1-4, with 10 bases fitting TRBD1. V lost 5 bases, J lost 8 bases, and 8 bases stayed unmatched. This CDR3 has 15 amino acids. Germline V lookup: CDR1 MNHEY, CDR2 SMNVEV (reference sequence). The CDR3 sequence is CASSTPGTGDEKLFF. CDR3 DNA: TGTGCCAGCAGTACCCCCGGGACAGGGGACGAAAAACTGTTTTTT.